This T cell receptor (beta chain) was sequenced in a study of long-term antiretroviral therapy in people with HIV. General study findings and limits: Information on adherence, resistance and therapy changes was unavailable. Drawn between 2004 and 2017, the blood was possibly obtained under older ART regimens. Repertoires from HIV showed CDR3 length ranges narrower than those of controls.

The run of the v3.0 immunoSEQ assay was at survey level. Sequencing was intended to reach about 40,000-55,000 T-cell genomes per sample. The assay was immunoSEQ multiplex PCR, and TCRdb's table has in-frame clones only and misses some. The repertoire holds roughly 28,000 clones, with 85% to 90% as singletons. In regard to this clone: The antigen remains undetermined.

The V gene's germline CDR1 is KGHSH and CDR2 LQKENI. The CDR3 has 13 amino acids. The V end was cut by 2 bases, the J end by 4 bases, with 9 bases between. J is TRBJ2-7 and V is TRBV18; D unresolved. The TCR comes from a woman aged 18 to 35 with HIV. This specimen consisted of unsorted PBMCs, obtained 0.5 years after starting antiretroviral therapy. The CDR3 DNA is TGTGCCAGCTCACCAGTCGAGCTGTACGAGCAGTACTTC. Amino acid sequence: CASSPVELYEQYF.